Below are 23 T cell receptor beta chains sequenced from a single sample in a study of cytotoxic CD8 clonotypes in ibrutinib-treated CLL. Only in-frame clones appear in the TCRdb table, and some are missing; sequencing was by immunoSEQ multiplex PCR. The sample yields over 45,000 clones, approximately 54% seen once. Source: PBMCs, taken at disease progression, from a patient treated with ibrutinib. These receptor sequences come from a human donor with chronic lymphocytic leukemia.

The V call is TRBV19, the J call TRBJ2-2; D is perhaps TRBD1 (5 bases). Germline CDR1 LNHDA, CDR2 SQIVND (reference sequence). Trimming took off 3 bases at V and 6 bases at J, with 8 bases between the two ends. This CDR3 has 13 amino acids. CDR3 amino acids: CASSIRGSGELFF. The CDR3 nucleotides are TGTGCCAGTAGTATTAGGGGTTCCGGGGAGCTGTTTTTT.

This clone showed up just a few times. J is TRBJ2-7 and V is TRBV7-3, with D perhaps matching TRBD1 (5 bases). This CDR3 spans 14 amino acids. Germline loops: CDR1 SGHTA, CDR2 FQGTGA. The V gene lost 0 bases and the J gene lost 2 bases, with 8 bases spanning the gap. The CDR3 DNA reads TGTGCCAGCAGCTTAACGGGGCAAGCCTACGAGCAGTACTTC. Residues: CASSLTGQAYEQYF.

This rearrangement joins TRBV7-9 to TRBJ2-7; 9 positions match TRBD1. With 0 bases clipped from V and 3 bases from J, the junction kept 0 bases outside the gene matches. The CDR3 extends over 14 amino acids. Germline assignment: CDR1 SEHNR and CDR2 FQNEAQ (reference sequence). CDR3: CASSLAGQGYEQYF. The CDR3 DNA reads as TGTGCCAGCAGCTTAGCGGGACAGGGCTACGAGCAGTACTTC.

This clone was counted many times. V and J are TRBV10-3 and TRBJ1-1, with TRBD1 matching over 9 bases. The CDR3 consists of 16 residues. After removal of 6 bases from V and 7 bases from J, the junction contained 15 bases not matched to a gene. The germline CDR1 and CDR2 sequences are ENHRY and SYGVKD. CDR3 nucleotide sequence: TGTGCCATCAGCTTAAGGGACAGGGAGGCCGGGGATGAAGCTTTCTTT. It encodes CAISLRDREAGDEAFF.

This clone was detected only once. This chain uses TRBV5-5 with TRBJ1-3; D gene uncertain. CDR3 size: 14 residues. Deletions cut 4 bases from V and 0 bases from J, with 8 bases between. CDR1 is SGHKS and CDR2 is YYEKEE in the germline V gene (reference sequence). CDR3 DNA sequence: TGTGCCAGCAGCCGTCCTGACTCTGGAAACACCATATATTTT. Amino acid sequence: CASSRPDSGNTIYF.

On this clone itself: Germline and junction disagree at one end, which may indicate a read error. The chain is built from TRBV29-1 and TRBJ2-7; 8 bases agree with TRBD1. The CDR3 length is 12 residues. Germline V gives CDR1 SQVTM, CDR2 ANQGSEA. As DNA, the CDR3 is TGCAGCGGTGAAACTACAGGGGGCGAGCAGTACTTC. The encoded protein is CSGETTGGEQYF.

CDR3 sequence reads: CASSSRTSAPSYNEQFF. Written as DNA, the CDR3 is TGTGCCAGCAGCTCCCGGACTAGCGCCCCCTCCTACAATGAGCAGTTCTTC. The gene calls are TRBV9 and TRBJ2-1, with 9 bases identical to TRBD2. This CDR3 comprises 17 residues. The V segment lost 4 bases and the J segment 0 bases; nucleotides outside the gene matches: 8. In germline, CDR1 is SGDLS, CDR2 YYNGEE.

V is TRBV9 and J is TRBJ2-5; D gene unclear. The CDR3 spans 15 residues. The V and J ends lost 0 bases and 0 bases respectively, with 9 bases between them. Germline loops: CDR1 SGDLS, CDR2 YYNGEE. CDR3 sequence (DNA): TGTGCCAGCAGCGTAGGGGCCAGCGACCAAGAGACCCAGTACTTC. This translates into CASSVGASDQETQYF. The whole variable domain, filled in from reference TRBV9 and TRBJ2-5, reads DSGVTQTPKHLITATGQRVTLRCSPRSGDLSVYWYQQSLDQGLQFLIQYYNGEERAKGNILERFSAQQFPDLHSELNLSSLELGDSALYFCASSVGASDQETQYFGPGTRLLVL.

This clone was seen a handful of times. The chain couples TRBV2 to TRBJ1-5, with D tentatively TRBD1 (5 bases). CDR1 and CDR2 from the germline V gene are SNHLY and FYNNEI. There are 17 residues in the CDR3. Trimming left V 6 bases short and J 0 bases short, with 18 bases between. The CDR3 protein is CASSPNSGGFSNQPQHF. The CDR3 nucleotides are TGTGCCAGCAGCCCCAATAGTGGGGGATTTAGCAATCAGCCCCAGCATTTT.

The V and J genes are TRBV7-9 and TRBJ2-2; D perhaps matches TRBD1 (6 bases). The CDR3 has 16 amino acids. Germline CDR1 SEHNR, CDR2 FQNEAQ (reference sequence). Trimming took 2 bases from V and 2 from J, leaving 12 bases between them. CDR3 amino acids: CASSLYWTVNTGELFF. In DNA, the CDR3 is TGTGCCAGCAGCTTATATTGGACAGTTAACACCGGGGAGCTGTTTTTT.

This clone was counted a few times. This chain links TRBV4-1 with TRBJ1-4; unclear D gene. V lost 3 bases to trimming and J lost 0 bases, with 8 bases between them. The CDR3 loop spans 15 amino acids. From germline, CDR1 is MGHRA and CDR2 YSYEKL. CDR3 sequence (DNA): TGCGCCAGCAGCCAGTCAGCCACAACTAATGAAAAACTGTTTTTT. This encodes CASSQSATTNEKLFF.

This clone was detected only a few times. This chain links TRBV27 with TRBJ2-7, with 8 bases aligning to TRBD1. With 5 bases clipped from V and 3 bases from J, the junction kept 6 bases outside the gene matches. The length of the CDR3 is 14 residues. In germline, CDR1 is MNHEY, CDR2 SMNVEV (reference sequence). The CDR3 region is CASSPGDRIYEQYF. The CDR3 coding sequence is TGTGCCAGCAGTCCCGGGGACAGGATCTACGAGCAGTACTTC.

The chain combines TRBV30 with TRBJ1-5; no firm D call. V gave up 2 bases and J gave up 0 bases, with 8 bases separating them. Germline V gene lookup returns CDR1 GTSNPN and CDR2 SVGIG (reference sequence). This CDR3 has 14 residues. The CDR3 nucleotides read TGTGCCTGGAGTACCGGTTATAGCAATCAGCCCCAGCATTTT. Its protein is CAWSTGYSNQPQHF.

This clone was counted once. The chain uses TRBV4-1 and TRBJ1-2, with unresolved D. This CDR3 has 12 residues. Trimming left V 1 base short and J 9 bases short, with 9 bases between. Germline V lookup: CDR1 MGHRA, CDR2 YSYEKL. The CDR3 nucleotides read TGCGCCAGCAGCCAAGTTGGTTACAGCTACACCTTC. Its translation: CASSQVGYSYTF.

The gene calls are TRBV27 and TRBJ2-3; no definite D call. Trimming removed 2 bases from V and 2 bases from J, with 8 bases in between. The CDR3 covers 14 residues. Looked up from germline, CDR1 is MNHEY and CDR2 is SMNVEV (reference sequence). CDR3 coding DNA: TGTGCCAGCAGTTTAAGGGTTATCACAGATACGCAGTATTTT. Residues: CASSLRVITDTQYF.

The gene calls are TRBV30 and TRBJ2-3; 11 bases fit TRBD2. CDR3 length: 16 residues. V lost 2 bases, J lost 4 bases, and 8 bases stayed unmatched. The germline CDR1 and CDR2 sequences are GTSNPN and SVGIG (reference sequence). The CDR3 here is CAWSSPPSGGPDTQYF. The CDR3, as DNA: TGTGCCTGGAGTTCACCCCCTAGCGGGGGGCCAGATACGCAGTATTTT.

The rearrangement links TRBV4-1 to TRBJ2-7; D not certain. This CDR3 has 14 amino acids. The germline V gene has CDR1 MGHRA and CDR2 YSYEKL. Trimming shortened V by 3 bases and J by 3 bases, and 12 bases separated the two germline ends. The CDR3 coding sequence is TGCGCCAGCAGCCATGTGATGACGGACTACGAGCAGTACTTC. Encoded protein: CASSHVMTDYEQYF.

The chain recombines TRBV5-4 with TRBJ1-5; the D is unclear. The germline V gene has CDR1 SGHNT and CDR2 YYREEE (reference sequence). The CDR3 has 13 residues. V was shortened by 5 bases and J by 3 bases, with 9 bases between the two germline ends. The CDR3 nucleotides read TGTGCCAGCAGTACGGATCTCAATCAGCCCCAGCATTTT. Residues: CASSTDLNQPQHF.

The chain combines TRBV28 with TRBJ2-3, with a possible D match to TRBD1 (6 bases). The CDR3 extends over 16 amino acids. Between the trimmed V and J ends, which lost 5 bases and 2 bases, there was a span of 17 bases. CDR1 MDHEN and CDR2 SYDVKM come from the germline V gene. CDR3 protein: CASSRLGQGYTDTQYF. The CDR3 region has the DNA TGTGCCAGCAGTCGGCTTGGGCAGGGGTACACAGATACGCAGTATTTT.

The chain joins TRBV5-1 to TRBJ2-7; D is ambiguous. The CDR3 covers 15 residues. Trimming cost V 0 bases and J 0 bases, with 10 bases left between them. The V gene's germline CDR1 is SGHRS and CDR2 YFSETQ. The CDR3 bases are TGCGCCAGCAGCTTGGTTGGGTCGGCCTCCTACGAGCAGTACTTC. Translated, it gives CASSLVGSASYEQYF. Combining the CDR3 with reference TRBV5-1 and TRBJ2-7 gives the whole variable domain KAGVTQTPRYLIKTRGQQVTLSCSPISGHRSVSWYQQTPGQGLQFLFEYFSETQRNKGNFPGRFSGRQFSNSRSEMNVSTLELGDSALYLCASSLVGSASYEQYFGPGTRLTVT.

This clone was recorded at least ten times. The V call is TRBV6-4, the J call TRBJ1-5; D call uncertain. Germline CDR1 is MRHNA and CDR2 is SNTAGT. The CDR3 is made up of 13 amino acids. Trimming removed 0 bases at V and 4 bases at J, with 4 bases between. The CDR3 bases are TGTGCCAGCAGTGACTCAGGGAATCAGCCCCAGCATTTT. Its translation is CASSDSGNQPQHF.

The chain is built from TRBV5-4 and TRBJ2-7; 9 positions agree with TRBD1. J was trimmed by 6 bases and V by 0 bases; bases with no gene match: 10. Germline loops: CDR1 SGHNT, CDR2 YYREEE (reference sequence). This CDR3 comprises 16 residues. CDR3 region: CASSLGLWTGAGEQYF. CDR3 sequence (DNA): TGTGCCAGCAGCTTGGGGTTATGGACAGGGGCGGGCGAGCAGTACTTC.

The chain recombines TRBV7-7 with TRBJ2-1; D is ambiguous. The CDR3 has 15 amino acids. Germline lookup yields CDR1 SSHAT and CDR2 FNYEAQ (reference sequence). Trimming pared 1 base from V and 0 bases from J, leaving 7 bases between. The DNA of the CDR3 is TGTGCCAGCAGCTTAGGGGGAAACTCCTACAATGAGCAGTTCTTC. It yields the protein CASSLGGNSYNEQFF.